This T cell receptor (beta chain) was observed in a study of persistence of HIV-infected CD4 T cells. Overall study: Anti-CD3/anti-CD28 beads activated more cells than antigen stimulation did.

This nonspecific control used anti-CD3/anti-CD28 bead stimulation of CD4+ T cells. Sorting selected CD4+ T cells upregulating both CD40 ligand and CD69. Donors were HIV-1-infected adults who began suppressive ART during chronic infection. Before stimulation, PBMCs underwent CD8+ T cell depletion. A note on this clone: What it recognizes is unknown.

The libraries were made with immunoSEQ version 4 in survey mode. Sequencing used immunoSEQ multiplex PCR; TCRdb keeps in-frame clones, though not all of them. The table has around 47,000 clones, 91% seen once. J lost 7 bases, V lost 4 bases, and 7 bases had no gene match. The germline gives CDR1 SGHRS, CDR2 YFSETQ. The CDR3 runs 15 residues. General study results and limits: CMV- and Gag-responding cells had lower TCRbeta richness than CD3/CD28-responding cells.

This chain connects TRBV5-1 to TRBJ1-6; 8 positions agree with TRBD1. The sequence was collected from an adult man with HIV who was CMV-seropositive. Sequences were derived from CD4+ T cells sorted from PBMCs after 18-hour stimulation, sampled from a patient who received antiretroviral therapy. The chain's CDR3 is CASSPTGGPNSPLHF. The CDR3 nucleotides are TGCGCCAGCAGCCCAACAGGGGGTCCGAATTCACCCCTCCACTTT.